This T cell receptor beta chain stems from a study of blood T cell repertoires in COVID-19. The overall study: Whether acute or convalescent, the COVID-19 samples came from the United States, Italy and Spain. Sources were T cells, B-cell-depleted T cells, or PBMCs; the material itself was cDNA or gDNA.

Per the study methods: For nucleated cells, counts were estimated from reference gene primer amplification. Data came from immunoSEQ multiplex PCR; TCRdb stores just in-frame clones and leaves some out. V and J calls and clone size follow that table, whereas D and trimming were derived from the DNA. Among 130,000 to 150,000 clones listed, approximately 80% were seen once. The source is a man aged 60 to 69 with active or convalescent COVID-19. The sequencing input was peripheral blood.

The chain's CDR3 is CASSKRGTANSPLHF. CDR3 in DNA: TGTGCCAGTAGTAAGCGGGGGACGGCTAATTCACCCCTCCACTTT. The chain recombines TRBV19 with TRBJ1-6; weak D call: TRBD1 (5 bases). Trimming took off 4 bases at V and 6 bases at J, with 13 bases between the two ends. The CDR3 is made up of 15 amino acids. Germline V gene data show CDR1 as LNHDA and CDR2 as SQIVND (reference sequence).